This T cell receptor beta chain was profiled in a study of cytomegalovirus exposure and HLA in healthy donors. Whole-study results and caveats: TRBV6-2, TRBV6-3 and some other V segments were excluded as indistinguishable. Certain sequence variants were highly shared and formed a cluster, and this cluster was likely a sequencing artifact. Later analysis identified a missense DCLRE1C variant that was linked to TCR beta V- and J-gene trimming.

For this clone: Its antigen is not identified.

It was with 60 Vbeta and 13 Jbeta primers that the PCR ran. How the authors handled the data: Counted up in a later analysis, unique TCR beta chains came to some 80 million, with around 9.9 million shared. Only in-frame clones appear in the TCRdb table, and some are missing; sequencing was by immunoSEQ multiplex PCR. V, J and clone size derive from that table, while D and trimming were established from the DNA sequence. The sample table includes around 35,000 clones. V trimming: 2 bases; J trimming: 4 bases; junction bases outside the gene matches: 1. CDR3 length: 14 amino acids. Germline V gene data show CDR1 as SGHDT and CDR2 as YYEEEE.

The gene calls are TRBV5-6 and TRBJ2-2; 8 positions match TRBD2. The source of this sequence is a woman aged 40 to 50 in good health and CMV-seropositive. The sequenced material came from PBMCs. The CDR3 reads CASSFTSGTGELFF. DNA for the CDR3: TGTGCCAGCAGCTTTACTAGCGGCACCGGGGAGCTGTTTTTT.